Below, 10 T cell receptor beta chains from the same sample are listed, as sequenced in a study of monozygotic twins with inflammatory bowel disease. TCRdb re-analyzed the 5' RACE reads; it lists each CDR3 protein once, without DNA. Across over 350,000 distinct CDR3 sequences, the top ten clones capture around 2.6% of the sample. Material for sequencing was blood. The receptors derive from a human donor with ulcerative colitis or Crohn's disease, or a healthy co-twin of an affected twin (not recorded which).

This rearrangement joins TRBV5-1 to TRBJ2-1; TCRdb names TRBD2, which stays unverified in the absence of DNA. Per germline, CDR1 SGHRS and CDR2 YFSETQ. The CDR3 has 17 residues. CDR3 in amino acids: CASSASSGVSSYNEQFF.

J is TRBJ2-1 and V is TRBV20-1; TCRdb picks TRBD1, but there is no DNA to check that call. This CDR3 spans 12 amino acids. Per germline, CDR1 DFQATT and CDR2 SNEGSKA (reference sequence). The CDR3 region is CSASWGRNEQFF.

The J gene is TRBJ2-2, the V gene TRBV24-1; with no DNA, the TCRdb D assignment of TRBD1 cannot be verified. The CDR3 has 16 amino acids. Germline V lookup: CDR1 KGHDR, CDR2 SFDVKD. The CDR3 loop reads CATSDPRPGIREELFF.

This chain joins TRBV25-1 and TRBJ1-1. The CDR3 extends over 14 amino acids. Germline V gene lookup returns CDR1 MGHDK and CDR2 SYGVNS. The CDR3 sequence is CASSEGRMNTEAFF. Using reference TRBV25-1 and TRBJ1-1 for the parts outside the CDR3, the full variable domain is EADIYQTPRYLVIGTGKKITLECSQTMGHDKMYWYQQDPGMELHLIHYSYGVNSTEKGDLSSESTVSRIRTEHFPLTLESARPSHTSQYLCASSEGRMNTEAFFGQGTRLTVV.

The chain uses TRBV4-1 and TRBJ2-1; the D call from TCRdb, TRBD1, cannot be confirmed without DNA. Germline V gene data show CDR1 as MGHRA and CDR2 as YSYEKL. The CDR3 length is 14 residues. The CDR3 reads CASSQAQQGDEQFF.

The chain combines TRBV9 with TRBJ2-2; the D gene TCRdb calls, TRBD2, cannot be checked with no DNA. CDR3 size: 17 residues. The germline V gene encodes CDR1 SGDLS and CDR2 YYNGEE. The CDR3 loop reads CASSPGPGLKNTGELFF.

The chain is built from TRBV5-1 and TRBJ1-1. The germline CDR1 and CDR2 sequences are SGHRS and YFSETQ. This CDR3 has 13 amino acids. This CDR3 reads CASSLEGVTEAFF.

This sequence joins TRBV2 and TRBJ2-3; TCRdb picks TRBD1, but there is no DNA to check that call. The CDR3 is made up of 14 amino acids. Germline V gene lookup returns CDR1 SNHLY and CDR2 FYNNEI. The CDR3 spells CASSEGQVTDTQYF.

The chain recombines TRBV2 with TRBJ2-5. The germline V gene encodes CDR1 SNHLY and CDR2 FYNNEI. CDR3 length: 15 residues. Here the CDR3 reads CASSEPFSYQETQYF.

J is TRBJ1-6 and V is TRBV4-3; no DNA is available, so the TRBD1 call from TCRdb remains unchecked. The CDR3 covers 14 residues. The germline V gene encodes CDR1 LGHNA and CDR2 YSLEER. The CDR3 is CASSLLDRDSPLHF.